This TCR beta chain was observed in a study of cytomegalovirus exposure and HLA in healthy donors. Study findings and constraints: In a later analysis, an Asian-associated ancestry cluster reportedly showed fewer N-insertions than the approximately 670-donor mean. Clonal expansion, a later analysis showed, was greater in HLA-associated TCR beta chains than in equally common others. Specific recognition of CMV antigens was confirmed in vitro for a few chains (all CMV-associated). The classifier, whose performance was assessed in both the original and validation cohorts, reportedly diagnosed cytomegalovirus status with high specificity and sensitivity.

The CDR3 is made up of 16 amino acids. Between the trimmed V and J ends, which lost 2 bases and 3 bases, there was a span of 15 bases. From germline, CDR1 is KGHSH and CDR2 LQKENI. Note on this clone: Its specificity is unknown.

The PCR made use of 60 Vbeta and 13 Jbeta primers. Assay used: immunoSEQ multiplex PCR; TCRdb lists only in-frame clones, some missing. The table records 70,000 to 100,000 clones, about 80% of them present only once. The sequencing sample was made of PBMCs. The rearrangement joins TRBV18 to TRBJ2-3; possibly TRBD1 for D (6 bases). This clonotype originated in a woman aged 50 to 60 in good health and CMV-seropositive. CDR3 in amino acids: CASSPFIQGRTDTQYF. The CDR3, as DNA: TGTGCCAGCTCACCATTTATACAGGGACGGACAGATACGCAGTATTTT.